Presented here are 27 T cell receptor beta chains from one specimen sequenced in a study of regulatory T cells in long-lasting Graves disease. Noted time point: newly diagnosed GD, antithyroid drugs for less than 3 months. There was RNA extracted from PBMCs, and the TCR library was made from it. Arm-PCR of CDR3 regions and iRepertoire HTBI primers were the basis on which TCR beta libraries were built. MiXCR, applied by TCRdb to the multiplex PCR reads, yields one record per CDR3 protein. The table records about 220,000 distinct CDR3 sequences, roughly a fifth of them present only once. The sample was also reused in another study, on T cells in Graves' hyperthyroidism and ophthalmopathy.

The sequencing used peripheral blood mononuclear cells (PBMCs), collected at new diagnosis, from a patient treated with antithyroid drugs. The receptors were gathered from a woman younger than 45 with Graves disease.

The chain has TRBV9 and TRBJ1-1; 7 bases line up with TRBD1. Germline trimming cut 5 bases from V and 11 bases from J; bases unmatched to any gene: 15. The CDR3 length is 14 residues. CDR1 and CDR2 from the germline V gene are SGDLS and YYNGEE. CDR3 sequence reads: CASSATGTAQLAFF. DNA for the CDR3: TGTGCCAGCAGTGCTACCGGGACAGCTCAATTGGCTTTCTTT. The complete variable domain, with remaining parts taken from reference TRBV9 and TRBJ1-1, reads DSGVTQTPKHLITATGQRVTLRCSPRSGDLSVYWYQQSLDQGLQFLIQYYNGEERAKGNILERFSAQQFPDLHSELNLSSLELGDSALYFCASSATGTAQLAFFGQGTRLTVV.

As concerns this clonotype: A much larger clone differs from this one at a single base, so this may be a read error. The CDR3 region is CASSEAGRTTNEKLFF. CDR3 in DNA: TGTGCCAGCAGTGAAGCTGGTCGTACAACTAATGAAAAACTGTTTTTT. The chain recombines TRBV12-3 or TRBV12-4 with TRBJ1-4, with unresolved D. The V end lost 5 bases, the J end lost 0 bases, and 13 bases lay between the germline ends. This CDR3 has 16 amino acids.

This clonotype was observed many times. This CDR3 is CASGLVGGWVQPQHF. CDR3 DNA sequence: TGTGCTAGTGGTTTGGTCGGGGGGTGGGTTCAGCCCCAGCATTTT. The chain uses TRBV12-5 and TRBJ1-5; the D gene is possibly TRBD1 (5 bases). This CDR3 has 15 amino acids. Trimming pared 0 bases from V and 6 bases from J, leaving 12 bases between. The germline V gene encodes CDR1 LGHNT and CDR2 FRNRAP.

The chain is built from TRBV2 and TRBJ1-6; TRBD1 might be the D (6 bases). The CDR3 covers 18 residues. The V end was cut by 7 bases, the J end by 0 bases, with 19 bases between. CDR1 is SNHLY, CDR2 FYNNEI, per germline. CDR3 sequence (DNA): TGTGCCAGCAAAACGGACGGGGGCCTAAGCTCCTATAATTCACCCCTCCACTTT. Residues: CASKTDGGLSSYNSPLHF.

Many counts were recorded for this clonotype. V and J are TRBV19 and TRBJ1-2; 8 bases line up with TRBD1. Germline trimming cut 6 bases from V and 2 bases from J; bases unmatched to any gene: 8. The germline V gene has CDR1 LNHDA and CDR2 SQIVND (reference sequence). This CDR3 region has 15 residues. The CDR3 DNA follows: TGTGCCAGTAGGTCGCAGGGGGCATCGAACTATGGCTACACCTTC. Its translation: CASRSQGASNYGYTF.

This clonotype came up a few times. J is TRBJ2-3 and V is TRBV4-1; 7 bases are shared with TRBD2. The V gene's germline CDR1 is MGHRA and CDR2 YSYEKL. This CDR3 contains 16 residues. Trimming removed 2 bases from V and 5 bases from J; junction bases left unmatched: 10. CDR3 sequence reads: CASSQIGREVGDTQYF. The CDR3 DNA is TGCGCCAGCAGCCAAATAGGACGGGAGGTGGGAGATACGCAGTATTTT.

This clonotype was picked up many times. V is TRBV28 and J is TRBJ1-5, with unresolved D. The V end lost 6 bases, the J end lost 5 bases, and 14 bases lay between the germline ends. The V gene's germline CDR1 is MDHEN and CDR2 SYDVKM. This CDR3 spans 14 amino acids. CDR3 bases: TGTGCCAGCAGATTCCCGGGAAGCGATCAGCCCCAGCATTTT. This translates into CASRFPGSDQPQHF.

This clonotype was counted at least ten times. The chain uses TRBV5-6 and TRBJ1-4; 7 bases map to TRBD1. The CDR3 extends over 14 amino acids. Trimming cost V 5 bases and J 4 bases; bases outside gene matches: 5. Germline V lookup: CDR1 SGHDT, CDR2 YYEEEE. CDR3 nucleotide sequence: TGTGCCAGCAGTAACACAGGGGTTAATGAAAAACTGTTTTTT. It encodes CASSNTGVNEKLFF.

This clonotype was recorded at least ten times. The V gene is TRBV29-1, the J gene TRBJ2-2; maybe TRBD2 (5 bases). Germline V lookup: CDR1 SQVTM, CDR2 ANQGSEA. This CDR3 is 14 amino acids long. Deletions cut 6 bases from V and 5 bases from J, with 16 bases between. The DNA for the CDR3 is TGCAGCGTCGCTAGCCACGGGGTTACCGGGGAGCTGTTTTTT. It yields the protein CSVASHGVTGELFF.

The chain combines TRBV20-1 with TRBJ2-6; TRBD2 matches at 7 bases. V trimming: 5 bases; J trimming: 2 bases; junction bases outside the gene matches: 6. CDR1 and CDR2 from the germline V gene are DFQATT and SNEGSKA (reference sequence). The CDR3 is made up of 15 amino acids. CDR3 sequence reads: CSAAAGGTGANVLTF. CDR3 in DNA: TGCAGTGCTGCCGCCGGGGGGACTGGGGCCAACGTCCTGACTTTC.

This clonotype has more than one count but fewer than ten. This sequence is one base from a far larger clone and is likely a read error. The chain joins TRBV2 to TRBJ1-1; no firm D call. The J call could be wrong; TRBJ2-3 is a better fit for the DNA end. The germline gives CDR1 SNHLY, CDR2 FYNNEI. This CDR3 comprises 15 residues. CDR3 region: CAGRTPGPKADTQYF. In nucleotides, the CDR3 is TGTGCCGGCAGAACTCCGGGCCCTAAAGCCGATACGCAGTATTTT.

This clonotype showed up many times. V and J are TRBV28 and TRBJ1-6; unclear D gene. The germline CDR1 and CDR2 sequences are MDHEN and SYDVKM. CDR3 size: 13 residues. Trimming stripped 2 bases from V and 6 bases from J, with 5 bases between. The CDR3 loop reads CASSLRGNSPLHF. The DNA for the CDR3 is TGTGCCAGCAGTTTACGTGGTAATTCACCCCTCCACTTT. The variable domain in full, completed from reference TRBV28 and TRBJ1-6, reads DVKVTQSSRYLVKRTGEKVFLECVQDMDHENMFWYRQDPGLGLRLIYFSYDVKMKEKGDIPEGYSVSREKKERFSLILESASTNQTSMYLCASSLRGNSPLHFGNGTRLTVT.

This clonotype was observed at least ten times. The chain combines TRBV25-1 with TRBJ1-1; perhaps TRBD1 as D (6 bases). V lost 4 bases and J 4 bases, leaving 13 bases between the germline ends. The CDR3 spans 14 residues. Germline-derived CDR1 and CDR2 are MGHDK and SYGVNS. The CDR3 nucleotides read TGTGCCAGCAGTGGGGGGGGCAGCGGCACTGAAGCTTTCTTT. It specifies CASSGGGSGTEAFF.

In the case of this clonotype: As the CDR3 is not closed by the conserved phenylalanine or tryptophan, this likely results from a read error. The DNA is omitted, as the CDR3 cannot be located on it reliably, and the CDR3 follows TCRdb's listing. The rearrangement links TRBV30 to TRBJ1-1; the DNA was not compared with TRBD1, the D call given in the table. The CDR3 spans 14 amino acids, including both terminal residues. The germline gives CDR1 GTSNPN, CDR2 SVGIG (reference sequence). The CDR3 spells CAWSIGRSNTEGFV.

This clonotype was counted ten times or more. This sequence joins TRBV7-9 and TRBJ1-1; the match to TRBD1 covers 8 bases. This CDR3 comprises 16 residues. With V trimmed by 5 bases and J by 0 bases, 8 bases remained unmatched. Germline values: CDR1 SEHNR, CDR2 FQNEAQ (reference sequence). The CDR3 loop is CASSIGQGYMNTEAFF. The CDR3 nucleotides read TGTGCCAGCAGCATCGGACAGGGTTACATGAACACTGAAGCTTTCTTT.

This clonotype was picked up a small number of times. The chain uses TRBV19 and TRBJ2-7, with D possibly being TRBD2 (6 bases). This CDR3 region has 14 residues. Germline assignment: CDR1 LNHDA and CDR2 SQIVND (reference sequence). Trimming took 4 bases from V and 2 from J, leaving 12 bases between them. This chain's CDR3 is CASSKVTGAYEQYF. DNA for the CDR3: TGTGCCAGTAGTAAAGTGACGGGGGCCTACGAGCAGTACTTC.

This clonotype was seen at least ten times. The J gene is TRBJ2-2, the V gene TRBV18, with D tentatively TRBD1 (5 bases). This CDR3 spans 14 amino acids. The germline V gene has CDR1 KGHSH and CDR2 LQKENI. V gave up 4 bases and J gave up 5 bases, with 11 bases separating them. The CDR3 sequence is CASSLAGHTGELFF. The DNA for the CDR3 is TGTGCCAGCTCACTCGCAGGGCATACCGGGGAGCTGTTTTTT.

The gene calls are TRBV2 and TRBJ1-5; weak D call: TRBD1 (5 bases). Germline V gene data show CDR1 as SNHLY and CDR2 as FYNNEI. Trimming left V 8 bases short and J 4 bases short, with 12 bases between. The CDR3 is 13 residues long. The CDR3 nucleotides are TGTGCCAGCCTCCCAGGGAGGAATCAGCCCCAGCATTTT. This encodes CASLPGRNQPQHF. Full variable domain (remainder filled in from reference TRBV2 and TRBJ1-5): EPEVTQTPSHQVTQMGQEVILRCVPISNHLYFYWYRQILGQKVEFLVSFYNNEISEKSEIFDDQFSVERPDGSNFTLKIRSTKLEDSAMYFCASLPGRNQPQHFGDGTRLSIL.

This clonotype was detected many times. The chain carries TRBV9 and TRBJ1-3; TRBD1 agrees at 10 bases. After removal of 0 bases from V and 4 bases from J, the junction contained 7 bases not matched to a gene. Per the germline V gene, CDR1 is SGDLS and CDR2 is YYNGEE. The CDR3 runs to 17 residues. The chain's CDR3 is CASSVEGTGVAGNTIYF. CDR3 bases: TGTGCCAGCAGCGTAGAGGGGACAGGGGTAGCCGGAAACACCATATATTTT. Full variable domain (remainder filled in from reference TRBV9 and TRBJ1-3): DSGVTQTPKHLITATGQRVTLRCSPRSGDLSVYWYQQSLDQGLQFLIQYYNGEERAKGNILERFSAQQFPDLHSELNLSSLELGDSALYFCASSVEGTGVAGNTIYFGEGSWLTVV.

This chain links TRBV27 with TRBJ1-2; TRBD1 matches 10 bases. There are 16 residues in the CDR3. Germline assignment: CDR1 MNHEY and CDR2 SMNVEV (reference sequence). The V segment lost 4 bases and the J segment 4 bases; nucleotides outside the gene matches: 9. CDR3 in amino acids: CASSSPGTGVTYGYTF. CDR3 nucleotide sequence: TGTGCCAGCAGTTCCCCCGGGACAGGGGTAACCTATGGCTACACCTTC.

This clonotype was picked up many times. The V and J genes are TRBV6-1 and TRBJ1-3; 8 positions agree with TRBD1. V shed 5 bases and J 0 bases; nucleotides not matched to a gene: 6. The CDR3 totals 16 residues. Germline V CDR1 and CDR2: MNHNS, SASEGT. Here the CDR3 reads CASSPDRASSGNTIYF. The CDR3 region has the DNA TGTGCCAGCAGTCCGGACAGGGCGAGCTCTGGAAACACCATATATTTT.

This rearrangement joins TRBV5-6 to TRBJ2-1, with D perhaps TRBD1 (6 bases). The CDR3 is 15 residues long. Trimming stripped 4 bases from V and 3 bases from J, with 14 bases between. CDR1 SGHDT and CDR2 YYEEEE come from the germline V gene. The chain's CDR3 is CASSLRQDFYNEQFF. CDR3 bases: TGTGCCAGCAGCCTCCGACAGGATTTCTACAATGAGCAGTTCTTC. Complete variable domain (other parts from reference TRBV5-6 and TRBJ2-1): DAGVTQSPTHLIKTRGQQVTLRCSPKSGHDTVSWYQQALGQGPQFIFQYYEEEERQRGNFPDRFSGHQFPNYSSELNVNALLLGDSALYLCASSLRQDFYNEQFFGPGTRLTVL.

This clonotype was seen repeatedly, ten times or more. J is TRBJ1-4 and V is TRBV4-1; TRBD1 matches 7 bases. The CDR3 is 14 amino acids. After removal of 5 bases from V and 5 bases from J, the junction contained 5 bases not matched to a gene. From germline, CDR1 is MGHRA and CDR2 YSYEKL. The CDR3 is CASSFGRGNEKLFF. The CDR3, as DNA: TGCGCCAGCAGCTTCGGCAGGGGGAATGAAAAACTGTTTTTT.

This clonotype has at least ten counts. The DNA of the CDR3 is TGTGCCAGCGGCTCCGCCGAACCCGCGACGGATACGCAGTATTTT. It is translated as CASGSAEPATDTQYF. The chain recombines TRBV27 with TRBJ2-3; D gene unclear. The V end lost 8 bases, the J end lost 6 bases, and 21 bases lay between the germline ends. Germline V gene data show CDR1 as MNHEY and CDR2 as SMNVEV (reference sequence). This CDR3 is built from 15 residues.

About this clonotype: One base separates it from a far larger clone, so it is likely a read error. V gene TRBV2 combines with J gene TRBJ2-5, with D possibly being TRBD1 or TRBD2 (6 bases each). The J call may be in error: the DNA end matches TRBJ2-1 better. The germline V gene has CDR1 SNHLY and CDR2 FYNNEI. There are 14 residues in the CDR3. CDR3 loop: CASSAGASSYEQFF. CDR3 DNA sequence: TGTGCCAGCAGTGCGGGGGCGTCTTCCTACGAGCAGTTCTTC.

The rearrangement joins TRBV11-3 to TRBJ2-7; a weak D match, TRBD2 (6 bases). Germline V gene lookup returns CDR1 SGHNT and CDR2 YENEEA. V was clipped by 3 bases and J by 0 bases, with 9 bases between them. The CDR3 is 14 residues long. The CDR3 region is CASSFDGSSYEQYF. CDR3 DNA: TGTGCCAGCAGCTTCGACGGGAGCTCCTACGAGCAGTACTTC.

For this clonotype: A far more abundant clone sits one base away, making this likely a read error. For the CDR3, the DNA is TGTGCCAGCAGCTCCCCACTAGCGGGAGTCGGCAATGAGCAGTTCTTC. Translating gives CASSSPLAGVGNEQFF. The rearrangement joins TRBV11-1 to TRBJ2-5; TRBD2 agrees at 11 bases. The end of the DNA fits TRBJ2-1 better, so the J call may be wrong. The length of the CDR3 is 16 residues. Germline assignment: CDR1 SGHAT and CDR2 FQDESV (reference sequence).